The T cell receptor beta chain described here comes from a study of cytomegalovirus exposure and HLA in healthy donors. Study results and limitations: Most TCRs appeared rarely, but some public TCRs recurred in many donors. In a later analysis, TCR beta V- and J-gene trimming was associated with a missense DCLRE1C variant. For cytomegalovirus status, the classifier reportedly gave diagnoses with high specificity and sensitivity.

The V gene's germline CDR1 is GTSNPN and CDR2 SVGIG (reference sequence). Trimming removed 0 bases at V and 3 bases at J, with 16 bases between. This CDR3 region has 16 residues. To note about this clone: Its antigen is currently unknown.

PCR employed 60 Vbeta and 13 Jbeta primers. Per the original methods: Some 11 million of the approximately 80 million unique TCR beta chains counted in a later analysis were shared. The method was immunoSEQ multiplex PCR; TCRdb's version includes in-frame clones alone and lacks a portion of them. The V and J calls and clone size are taken from that table; D and trimming were inferred from the DNA. In the table there are about 190,000 clones, about 84% of which are singletons. The specimen sequenced was PBMCs. The TCR was taken from a man aged 45-65 years in good health and CMV-seronegative. The rearrangement links TRBV30 to TRBJ2-3; a possible D gene is TRBD1 (6 bases). The CDR3: CAWSVRGRGLTDTQYF. In nucleotides, the CDR3 is TGTGCCTGGAGTGTACGTGGCAGGGGATTAACAGATACGCAGTATTTT. The full variable domain, its missing parts supplied by reference TRBV30 and TRBJ2-3, is SQTIHQWPATLVQPVGSPLSLECTVEGTSNPNLYWYRQAAGRGLQLLFYSVGIGQISSEVPQNLSASRPQDRQFILSSKKLLLSDSGFYLCAWSVRGRGLTDTQYFGPGTRLTVL.